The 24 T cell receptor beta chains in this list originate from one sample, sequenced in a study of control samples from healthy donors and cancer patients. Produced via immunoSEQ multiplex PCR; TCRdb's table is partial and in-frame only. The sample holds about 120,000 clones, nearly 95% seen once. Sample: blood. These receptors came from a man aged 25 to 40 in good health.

The DNA for the CDR3 is TGTGCCAGCAGCCGAATCCGAACAGGTGGGGGGGAGACCCAGTACTTC. This codes for CASSRIRTGGGETQYF. This sequence joins TRBV3-1 (or the pseudogene TRBV3-2) and TRBJ2-5; a possible D gene is TRBD2 (6 bases). This CDR3 has 16 residues. CDR1 and CDR2 (germline): LGHDT, YNNKEL (reference sequence). V gave up 4 bases and J gave up 5 bases, with 20 bases separating them.

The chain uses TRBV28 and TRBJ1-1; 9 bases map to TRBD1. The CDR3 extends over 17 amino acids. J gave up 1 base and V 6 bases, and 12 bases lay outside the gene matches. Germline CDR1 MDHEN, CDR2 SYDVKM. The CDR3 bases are TGTGCCAGCAGCTCTACAGGGGGCTTAATTAGGAACACTGAAGCTTTCTTT. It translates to CASSSTGGLIRNTEAFF.

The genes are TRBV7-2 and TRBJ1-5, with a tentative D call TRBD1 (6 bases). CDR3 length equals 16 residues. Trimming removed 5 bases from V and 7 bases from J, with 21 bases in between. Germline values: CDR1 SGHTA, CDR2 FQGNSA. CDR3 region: CASSLRGQGTGQPQHF. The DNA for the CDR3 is TGTGCCAGCAGCCTTCGGGGGCAGGGGACGGGGCAGCCCCAGCATTTT.

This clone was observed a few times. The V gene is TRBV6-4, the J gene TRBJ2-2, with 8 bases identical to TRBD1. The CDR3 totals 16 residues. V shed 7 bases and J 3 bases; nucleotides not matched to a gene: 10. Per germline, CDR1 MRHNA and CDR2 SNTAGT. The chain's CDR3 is CASKEAGGDDTGELFF. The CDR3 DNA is TGTGCCAGCAAGGAGGCAGGGGGCGATGACACCGGGGAGCTGTTTTTT.

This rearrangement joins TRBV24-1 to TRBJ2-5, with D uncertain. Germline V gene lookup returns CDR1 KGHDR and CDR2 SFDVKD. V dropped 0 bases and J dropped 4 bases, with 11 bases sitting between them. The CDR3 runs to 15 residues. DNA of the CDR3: TGTGCCACCAGTGATTTGACGGCGGCAGGAGAGACCCAGTACTTC. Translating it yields CATSDLTAAGETQYF.

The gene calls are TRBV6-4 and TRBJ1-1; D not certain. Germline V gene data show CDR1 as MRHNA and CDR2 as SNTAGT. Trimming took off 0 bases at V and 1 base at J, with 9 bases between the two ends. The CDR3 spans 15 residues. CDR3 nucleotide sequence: TGTGCCAGCAGTGACTCTAGCGGAGGGAACACTGAAGCTTTCTTT. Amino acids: CASSDSSGGNTEAFF.

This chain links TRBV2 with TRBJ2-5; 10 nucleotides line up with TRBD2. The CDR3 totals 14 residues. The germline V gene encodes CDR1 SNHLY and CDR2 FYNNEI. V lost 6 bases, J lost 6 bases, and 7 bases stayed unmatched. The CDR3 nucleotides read TGTGCCAGCAGCCCCAGCGGGGGGGGTAAGACCCAGTACTTC. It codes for CASSPSGGGKTQYF.

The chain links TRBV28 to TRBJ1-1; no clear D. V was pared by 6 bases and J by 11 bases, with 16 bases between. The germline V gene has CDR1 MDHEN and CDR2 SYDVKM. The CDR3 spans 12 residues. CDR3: CASSEDSAKAFF. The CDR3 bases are TGTGCCAGCAGCGAGGACTCTGCCAAGGCTTTCTTT. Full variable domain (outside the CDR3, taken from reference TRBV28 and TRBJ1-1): DVKVTQSSRYLVKRTGEKVFLECVQDMDHENMFWYRQDPGLGLRLIYFSYDVKMKEKGDIPEGYSVSREKKERFSLILESASTNQTSMYLCASSEDSAKAFFGQGTRLTVV.

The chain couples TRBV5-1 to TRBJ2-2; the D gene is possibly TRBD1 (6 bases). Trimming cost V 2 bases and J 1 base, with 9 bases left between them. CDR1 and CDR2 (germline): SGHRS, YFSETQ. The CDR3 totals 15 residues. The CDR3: CASSFATGNTGELFF. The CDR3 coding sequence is TGCGCCAGCAGCTTCGCGACAGGGAACACCGGGGAGCTGTTTTTT.

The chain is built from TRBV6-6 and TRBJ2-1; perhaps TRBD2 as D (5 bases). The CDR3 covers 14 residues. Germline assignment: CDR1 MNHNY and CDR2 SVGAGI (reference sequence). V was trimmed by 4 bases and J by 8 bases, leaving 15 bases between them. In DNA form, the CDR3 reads TGTGCCAGCAGTTTCTCGGGATTTGGGGATGAGCAGTTCTTC. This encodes CASSFSGFGDEQFF.

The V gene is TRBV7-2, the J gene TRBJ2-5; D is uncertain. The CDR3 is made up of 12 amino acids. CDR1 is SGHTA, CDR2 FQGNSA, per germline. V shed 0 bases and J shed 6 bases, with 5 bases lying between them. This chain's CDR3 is CASSLASQTQYF. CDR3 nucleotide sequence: TGTGCCAGCAGCTTAGCAAGCCAGACCCAGTACTTC. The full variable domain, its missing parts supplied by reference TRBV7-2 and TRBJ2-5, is GAGVSQSPSNKVTEKGKDVELRCDPISGHTALYWYRQSLGQGLEFLIYFQGNSAPDKSGLPSDRFSAERTGGSVSTLTIQRTQQEDSAVYLCASSLASQTQYFGPGTRLLVL.

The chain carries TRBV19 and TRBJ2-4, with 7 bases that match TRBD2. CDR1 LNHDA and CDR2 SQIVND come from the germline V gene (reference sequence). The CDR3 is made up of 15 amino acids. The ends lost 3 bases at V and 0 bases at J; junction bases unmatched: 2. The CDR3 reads CASSMRGSAKNIQYF. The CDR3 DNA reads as TGTGCCAGTAGTATGCGGGGGTCAGCCAAAAACATTCAGTACTTC.

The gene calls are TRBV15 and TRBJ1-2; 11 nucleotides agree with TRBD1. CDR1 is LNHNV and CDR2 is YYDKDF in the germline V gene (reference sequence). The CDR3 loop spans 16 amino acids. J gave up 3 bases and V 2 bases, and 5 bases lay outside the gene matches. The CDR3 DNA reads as TGTGCCACCAGCAGATTCAGGGACAGGGGGGACTATGGCTACACCTTC. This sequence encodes CATSRFRDRGDYGYTF.

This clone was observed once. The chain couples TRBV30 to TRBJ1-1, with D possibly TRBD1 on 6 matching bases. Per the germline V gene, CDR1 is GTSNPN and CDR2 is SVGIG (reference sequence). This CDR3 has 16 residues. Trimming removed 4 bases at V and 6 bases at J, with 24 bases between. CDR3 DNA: TGTGCCTGGAACAACCCCCAAACAGGGCGAGCTGCTGAAGCTTTCTTT. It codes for CAWNNPQTGRAAEAFF. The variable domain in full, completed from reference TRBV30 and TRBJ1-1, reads SQTIHQWPATLVQPVGSPLSLECTVEGTSNPNLYWYRQAAGRGLQLLFYSVGIGQISSEVPQNLSASRPQDRQFILSSKKLLLSDSGFYLCAWNNPQTGRAAEAFFGQGTRLTVV.

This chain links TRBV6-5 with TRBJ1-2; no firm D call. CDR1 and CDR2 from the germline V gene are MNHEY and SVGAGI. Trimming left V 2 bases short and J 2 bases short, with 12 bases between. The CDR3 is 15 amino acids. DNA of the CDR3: TGTGCCAGCAGTTACGCTAAGGGCGGCAACTATGGCTACACCTTC. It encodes CASSYAKGGNYGYTF.

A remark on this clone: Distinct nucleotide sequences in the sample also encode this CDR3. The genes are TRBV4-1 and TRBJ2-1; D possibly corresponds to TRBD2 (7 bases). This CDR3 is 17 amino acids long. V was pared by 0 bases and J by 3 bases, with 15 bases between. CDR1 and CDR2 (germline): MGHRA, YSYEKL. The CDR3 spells CASSQDRGLQGYNEQFF. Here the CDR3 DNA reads TGCGCCAGCAGCCAAGATAGGGGACTACAGGGCTACAATGAGCAGTTCTTC.

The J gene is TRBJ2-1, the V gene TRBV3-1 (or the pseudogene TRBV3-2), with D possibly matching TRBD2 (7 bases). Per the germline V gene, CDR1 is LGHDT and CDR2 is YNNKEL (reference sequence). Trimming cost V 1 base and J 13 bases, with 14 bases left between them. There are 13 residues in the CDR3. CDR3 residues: CASSQGFRGAQFF. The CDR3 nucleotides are TGTGCCAGCAGCCAAGGATTTCGGGGGGCTCAGTTCTTC.

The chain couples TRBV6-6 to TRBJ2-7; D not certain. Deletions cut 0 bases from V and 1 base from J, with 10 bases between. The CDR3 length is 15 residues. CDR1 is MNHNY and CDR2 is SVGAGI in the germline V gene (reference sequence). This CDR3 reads CASSYSSLESYEQYF. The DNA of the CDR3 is TGTGCCAGCAGTTACTCCTCATTGGAATCCTACGAGCAGTACTTC.

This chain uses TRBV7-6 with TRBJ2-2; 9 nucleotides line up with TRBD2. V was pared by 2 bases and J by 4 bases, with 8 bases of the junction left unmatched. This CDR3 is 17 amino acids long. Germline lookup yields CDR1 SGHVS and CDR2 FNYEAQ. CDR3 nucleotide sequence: TGTGCCAGCAGCTTATTCTACAGCGGGGGGTCCACCGGGGAGCTGTTTTTT. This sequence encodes CASSLFYSGGSTGELFF. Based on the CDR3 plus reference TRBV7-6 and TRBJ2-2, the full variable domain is GAGVSQSPRYKVTKRGQDVALRCDPISGHVSLYWYRQALGQGPEFLTYFNYEAQQDKSGLPNDRFSAERPEGSISTLTIQRTEQRDSAMYRCASSLFYSGGSTGELFFGEGSRLTVL.

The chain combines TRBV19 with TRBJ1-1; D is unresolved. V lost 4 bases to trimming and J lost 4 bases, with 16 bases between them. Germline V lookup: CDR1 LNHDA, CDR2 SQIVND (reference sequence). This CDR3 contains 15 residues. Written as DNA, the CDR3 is TGTGCCAGTAGTACCTCCTTTAGCCCGGGCACTGAAGCTTTCTTT. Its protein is CASSTSFSPGTEAFF. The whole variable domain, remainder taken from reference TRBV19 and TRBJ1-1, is DGGITQSPKYLFRKEGQNVTLSCEQNLNHDAMYWYRQDPGQGLRLIYYSQIVNDFQKGDIAEGYSVSREKKESFPLTVTSAQKNPTAFYLCASSTSFSPGTEAFFGQGTRLTVV.

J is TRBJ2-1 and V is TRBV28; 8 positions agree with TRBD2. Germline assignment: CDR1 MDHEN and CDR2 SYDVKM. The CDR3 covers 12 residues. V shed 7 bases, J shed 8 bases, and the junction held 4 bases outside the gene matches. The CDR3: CASTDGRDEQFF. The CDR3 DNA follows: TGTGCCAGCACCGACGGGAGGGATGAGCAGTTCTTC.

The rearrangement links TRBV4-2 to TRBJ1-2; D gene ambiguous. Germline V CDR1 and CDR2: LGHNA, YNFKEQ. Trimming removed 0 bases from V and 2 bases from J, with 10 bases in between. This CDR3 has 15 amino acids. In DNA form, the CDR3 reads TGTGCCAGCAGCCAAGAAAGGGCCTTCAACTATGGCTACACCTTC. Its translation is CASSQERAFNYGYTF.

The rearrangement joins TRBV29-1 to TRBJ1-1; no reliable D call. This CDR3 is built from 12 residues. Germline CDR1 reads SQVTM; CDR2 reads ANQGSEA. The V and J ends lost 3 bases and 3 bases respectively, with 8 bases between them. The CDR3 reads CSVEREYTEAFF. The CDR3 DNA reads TGCAGCGTTGAGAGGGAATACACTGAAGCTTTCTTT.

CDR3 residues: CASSPREEARAKNIQYF. DNA for the CDR3: TGTGCCAGCAGTCCCCGGGAGGAGGCCAGGGCCAAAAACATTCAGTACTTC. V gene TRBV6-6 combines with J gene TRBJ2-4; 7 bases agree with TRBD2. Trimming cost V 5 bases and J 1 base; bases outside gene matches: 11. The CDR3 consists of 17 residues. CDR1 and CDR2 from the germline V gene are MNHNY and SVGAGI (reference sequence).